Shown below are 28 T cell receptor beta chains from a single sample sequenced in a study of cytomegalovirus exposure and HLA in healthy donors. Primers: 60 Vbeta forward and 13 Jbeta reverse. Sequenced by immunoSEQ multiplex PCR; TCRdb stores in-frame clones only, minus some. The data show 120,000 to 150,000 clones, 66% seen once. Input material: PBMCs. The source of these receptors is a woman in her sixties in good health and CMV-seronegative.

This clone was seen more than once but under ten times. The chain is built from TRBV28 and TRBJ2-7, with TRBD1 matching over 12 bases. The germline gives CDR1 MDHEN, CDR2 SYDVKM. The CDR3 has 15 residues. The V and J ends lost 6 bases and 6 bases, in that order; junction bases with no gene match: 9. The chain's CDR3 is CASSPRGQGAVEQYF. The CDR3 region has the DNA TGTGCCAGCAGCCCGAGGGGACAGGGGGCTGTCGAGCAGTACTTC.

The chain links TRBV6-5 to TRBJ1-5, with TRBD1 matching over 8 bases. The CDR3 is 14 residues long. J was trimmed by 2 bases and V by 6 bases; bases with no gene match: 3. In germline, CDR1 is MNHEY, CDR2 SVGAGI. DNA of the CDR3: TGTGCCAGCAGAGAGACAGGGGGCAATCAGCCCCAGCATTTT. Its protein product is CASRETGGNQPQHF.

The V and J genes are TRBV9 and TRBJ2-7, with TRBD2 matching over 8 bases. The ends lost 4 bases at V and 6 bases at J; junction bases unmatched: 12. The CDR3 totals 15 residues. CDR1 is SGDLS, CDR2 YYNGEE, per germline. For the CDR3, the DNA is TGTGCCAGCAGCTCAACTCCGGGACTAGGAATCGAGCAGTACTTC. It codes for CASSSTPGLGIEQYF.

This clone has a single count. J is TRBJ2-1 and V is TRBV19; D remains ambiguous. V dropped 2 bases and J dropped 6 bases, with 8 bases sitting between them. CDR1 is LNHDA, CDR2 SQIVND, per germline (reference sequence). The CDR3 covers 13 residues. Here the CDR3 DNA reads TGTGCCAGTAGTATAAATGCGCTCAATGAGCAGTTCTTC. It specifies CASSINALNEQFF.

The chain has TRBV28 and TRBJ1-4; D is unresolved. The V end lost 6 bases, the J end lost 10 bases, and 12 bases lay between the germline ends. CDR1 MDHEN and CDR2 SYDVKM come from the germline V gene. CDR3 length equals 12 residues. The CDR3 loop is CASSYQGVKLFF. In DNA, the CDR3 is TGTGCCAGCAGCTACCAAGGAGTAAAACTGTTTTTT.

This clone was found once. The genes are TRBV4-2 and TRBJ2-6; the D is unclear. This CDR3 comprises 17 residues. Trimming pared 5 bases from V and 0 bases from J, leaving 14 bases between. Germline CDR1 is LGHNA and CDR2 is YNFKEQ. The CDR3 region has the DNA TGTGCCAGCAGCTCCCGGTTCACGCCCTCTGGGGCCAACGTCCTGACTTTC. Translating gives CASSSRFTPSGANVLTF.

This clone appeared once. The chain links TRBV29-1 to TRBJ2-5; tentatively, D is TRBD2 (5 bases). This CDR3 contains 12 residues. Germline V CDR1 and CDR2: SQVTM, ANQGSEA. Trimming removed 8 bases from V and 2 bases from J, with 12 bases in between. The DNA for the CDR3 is TGCAGCACCCGGACTTATCAAGAGACCCAGTACTTC. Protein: CSTRTYQETQYF.

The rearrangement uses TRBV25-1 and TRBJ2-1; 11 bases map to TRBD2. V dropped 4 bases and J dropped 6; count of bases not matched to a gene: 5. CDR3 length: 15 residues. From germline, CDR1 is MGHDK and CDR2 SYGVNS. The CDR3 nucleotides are TGTGCCAGCAGTGCGACTAGCGGGATGGCCAATGAGCAGTTCTTC. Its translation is CASSATSGMANEQFF.

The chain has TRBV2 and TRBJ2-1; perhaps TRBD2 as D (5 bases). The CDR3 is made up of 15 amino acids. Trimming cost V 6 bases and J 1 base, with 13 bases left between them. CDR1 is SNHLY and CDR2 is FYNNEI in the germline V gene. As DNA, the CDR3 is TGTGCCAGCAGCCCCCTAGGAGGATCCTACAATGAGCAGTTCTTC. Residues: CASSPLGGSYNEQFF.

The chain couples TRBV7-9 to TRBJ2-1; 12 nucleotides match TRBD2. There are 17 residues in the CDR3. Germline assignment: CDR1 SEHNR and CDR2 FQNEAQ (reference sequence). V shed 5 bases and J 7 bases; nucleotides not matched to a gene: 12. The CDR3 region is CASSPPELAGGGNEQFF. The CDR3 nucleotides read TGTGCCAGCAGCCCACCGGAGCTAGCGGGAGGGGGTAATGAGCAGTTCTTC.

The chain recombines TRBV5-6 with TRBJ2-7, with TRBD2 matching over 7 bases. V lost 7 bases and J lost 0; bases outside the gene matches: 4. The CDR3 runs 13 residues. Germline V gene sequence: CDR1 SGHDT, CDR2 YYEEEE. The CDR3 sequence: CASQPGGSYEQYF. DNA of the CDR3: TGTGCCAGCCAGCCGGGAGGCTCCTACGAGCAGTACTTC. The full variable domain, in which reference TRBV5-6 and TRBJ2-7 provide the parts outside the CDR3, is DAGVTQSPTHLIKTRGQQVTLRCSPKSGHDTVSWYQQALGQGPQFIFQYYEEEERQRGNFPDRFSGHQFPNYSSELNVNALLLGDSALYLCASQPGGSYEQYFGPGTRLTVT.

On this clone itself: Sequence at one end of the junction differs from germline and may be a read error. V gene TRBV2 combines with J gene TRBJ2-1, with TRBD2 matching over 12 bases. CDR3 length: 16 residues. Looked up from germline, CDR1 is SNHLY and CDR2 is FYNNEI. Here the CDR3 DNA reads TGTGCCAGCAGTCCCCTAGCGGGGGGGCCCTACGATGAGCAGTTCTTC. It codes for CASSPLAGGPYDEQFF.

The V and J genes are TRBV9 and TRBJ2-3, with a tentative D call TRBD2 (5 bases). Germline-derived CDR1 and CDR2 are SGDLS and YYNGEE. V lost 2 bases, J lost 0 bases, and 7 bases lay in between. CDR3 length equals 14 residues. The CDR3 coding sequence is TGTGCCAGCAGCGTGTGGACTAGCACAGATACGCAGTATTTT. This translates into CASSVWTSTDTQYF.

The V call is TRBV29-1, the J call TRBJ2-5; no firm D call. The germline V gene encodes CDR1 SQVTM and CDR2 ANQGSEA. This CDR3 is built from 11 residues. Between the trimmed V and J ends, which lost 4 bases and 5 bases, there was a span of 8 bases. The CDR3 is CSVAPGETQYF. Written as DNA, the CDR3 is TGCAGCGTTGCCCCCGGGGAGACCCAGTACTTC.

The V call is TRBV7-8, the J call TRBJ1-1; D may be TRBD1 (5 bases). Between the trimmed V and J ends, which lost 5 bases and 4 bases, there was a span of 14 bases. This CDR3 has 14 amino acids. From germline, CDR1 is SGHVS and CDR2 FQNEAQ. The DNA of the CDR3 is TGTGCCAGCAGCCTTCGGGAGGGGTCCACTGAAGCTTTCTTT. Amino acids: CASSLREGSTEAFF.

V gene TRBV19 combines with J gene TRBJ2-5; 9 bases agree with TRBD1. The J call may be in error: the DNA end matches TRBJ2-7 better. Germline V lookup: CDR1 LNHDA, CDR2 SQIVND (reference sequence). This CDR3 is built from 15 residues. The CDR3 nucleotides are TGTGCCAGTAGCTCCTCCGGGACAGGGAAGACCGAGCAGTACTTC. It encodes CASSSSGTGKTEQYF.

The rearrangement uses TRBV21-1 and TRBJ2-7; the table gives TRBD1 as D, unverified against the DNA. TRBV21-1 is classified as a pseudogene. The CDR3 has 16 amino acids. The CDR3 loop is CASSKGGQGSSYEQYF. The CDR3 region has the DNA TGTGCCAGCAGCAAAGGGGGGCAGGGGTCCTCCTACGAGCAGTACTTC.

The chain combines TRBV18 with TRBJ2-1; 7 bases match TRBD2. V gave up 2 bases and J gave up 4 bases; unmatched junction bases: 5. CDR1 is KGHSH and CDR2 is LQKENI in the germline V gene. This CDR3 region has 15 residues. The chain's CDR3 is CASSPDGRQYNEQFF. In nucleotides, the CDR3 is TGTGCCAGCTCACCAGACGGGAGGCAATACAATGAGCAGTTCTTC.

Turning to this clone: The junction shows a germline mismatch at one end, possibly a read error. Written as DNA, the CDR3 is TGTGCCGGCAGCCGAACAGGGGGACTGAACACTGAAGCTTTCTTT. Its translation: CAGSRTGGLNTEAFF. The rearrangement uses TRBV14 and TRBJ1-1; TRBD1 matches at 8 bases. The germline V gene encodes CDR1 SGHDN and CDR2 FVKESK. This CDR3 comprises 15 residues.

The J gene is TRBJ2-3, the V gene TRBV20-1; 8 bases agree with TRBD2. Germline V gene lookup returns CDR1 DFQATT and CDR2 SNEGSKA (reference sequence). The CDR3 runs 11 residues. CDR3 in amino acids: CSTGLADTQYF. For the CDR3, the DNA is TGCAGCACGGGACTAGCAGATACGCAGTATTTT.

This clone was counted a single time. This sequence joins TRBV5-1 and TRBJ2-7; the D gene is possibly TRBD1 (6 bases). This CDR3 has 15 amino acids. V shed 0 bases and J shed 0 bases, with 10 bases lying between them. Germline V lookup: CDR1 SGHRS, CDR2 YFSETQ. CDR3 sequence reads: CASSLDSDSSYEQYF. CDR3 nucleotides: TGCGCCAGCAGCTTGGATTCGGACAGCTCCTACGAGCAGTACTTC. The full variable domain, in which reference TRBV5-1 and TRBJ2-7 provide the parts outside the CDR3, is KAGVTQTPRYLIKTRGQQVTLSCSPISGHRSVSWYQQTPGQGLQFLFEYFSETQRNKGNFPGRFSGRQFSNSRSEMNVSTLELGDSALYLCASSLDSDSSYEQYFGPGTRLTVT.

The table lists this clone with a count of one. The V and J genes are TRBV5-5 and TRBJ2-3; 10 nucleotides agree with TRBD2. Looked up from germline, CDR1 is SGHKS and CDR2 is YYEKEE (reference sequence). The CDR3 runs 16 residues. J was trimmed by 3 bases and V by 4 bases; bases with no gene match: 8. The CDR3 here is CASSRMLAGETDTQYF. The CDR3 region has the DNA TGTGCCAGCAGCAGGATGCTAGCGGGAGAAACAGATACGCAGTATTTT.

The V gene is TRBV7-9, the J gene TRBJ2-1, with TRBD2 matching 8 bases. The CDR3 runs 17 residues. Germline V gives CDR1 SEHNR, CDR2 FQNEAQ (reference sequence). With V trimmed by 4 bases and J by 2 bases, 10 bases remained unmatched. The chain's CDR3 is CASSSYATSGTYNEQFF. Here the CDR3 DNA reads TGTGCCAGCAGCTCCTACGCAACTAGCGGAACCTACAATGAGCAGTTCTTC.

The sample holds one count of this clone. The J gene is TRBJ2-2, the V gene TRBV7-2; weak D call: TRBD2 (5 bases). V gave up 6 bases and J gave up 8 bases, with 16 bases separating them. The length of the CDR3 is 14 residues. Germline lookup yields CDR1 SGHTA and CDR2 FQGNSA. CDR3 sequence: CASRGASRGGELFF. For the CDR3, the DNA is TGTGCCAGCAGGGGCGCTAGCCGGGGTGGGGAGCTGTTTTTT. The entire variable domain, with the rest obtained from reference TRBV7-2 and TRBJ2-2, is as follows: GAGVSQSPSNKVTEKGKDVELRCDPISGHTALYWYRQSLGQGLEFLIYFQGNSAPDKSGLPSDRFSAERTGGSVSTLTIQRTQQEDSAVYLCASRGASRGGELFFGEGSRLTVL.

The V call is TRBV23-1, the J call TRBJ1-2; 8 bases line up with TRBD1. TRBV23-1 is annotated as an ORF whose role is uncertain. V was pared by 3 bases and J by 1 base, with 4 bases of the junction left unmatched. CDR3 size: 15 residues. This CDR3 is CASSQAGQGNYGYTF. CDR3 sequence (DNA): TGCGCCAGCAGTCAGGCCGGACAGGGTAACTATGGCTACACCTTC.

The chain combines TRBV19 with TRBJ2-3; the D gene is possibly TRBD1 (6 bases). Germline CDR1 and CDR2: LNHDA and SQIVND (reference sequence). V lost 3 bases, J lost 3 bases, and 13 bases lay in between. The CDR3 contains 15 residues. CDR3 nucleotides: TGTGCCAGTAGTATCCTTCCCGGGACAACAGATACGCAGTATTTT. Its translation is CASSILPGTTDTQYF.

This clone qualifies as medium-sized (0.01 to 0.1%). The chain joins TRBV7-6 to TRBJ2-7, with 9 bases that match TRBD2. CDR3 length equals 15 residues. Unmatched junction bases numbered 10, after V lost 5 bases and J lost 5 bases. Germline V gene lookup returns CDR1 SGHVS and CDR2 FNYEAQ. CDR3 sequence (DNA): TGTGCCAGCAGCCTTAGCGGGAGTAAATTCCACGAGCAGTACTTC. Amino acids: CASSLSGSKFHEQYF.

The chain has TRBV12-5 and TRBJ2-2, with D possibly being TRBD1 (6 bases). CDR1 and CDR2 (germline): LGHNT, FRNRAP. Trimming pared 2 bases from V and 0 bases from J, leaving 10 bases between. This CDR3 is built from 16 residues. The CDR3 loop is CASGLTGFANTGELFF. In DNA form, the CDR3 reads TGTGCTAGTGGTTTGACAGGGTTCGCGAACACCGGGGAGCTGTTTTTT.